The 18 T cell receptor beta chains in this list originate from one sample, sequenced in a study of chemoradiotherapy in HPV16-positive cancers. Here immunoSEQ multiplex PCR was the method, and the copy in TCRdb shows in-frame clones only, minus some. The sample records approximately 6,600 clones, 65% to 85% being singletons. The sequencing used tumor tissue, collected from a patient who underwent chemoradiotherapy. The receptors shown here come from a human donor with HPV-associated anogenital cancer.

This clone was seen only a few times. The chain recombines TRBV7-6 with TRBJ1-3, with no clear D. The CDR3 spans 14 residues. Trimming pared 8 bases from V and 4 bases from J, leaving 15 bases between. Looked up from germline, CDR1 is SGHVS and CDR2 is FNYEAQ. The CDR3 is CASALSAGGNTIYF. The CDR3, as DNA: TGTGCCAGCGCCCTCTCGGCAGGAGGAAACACCATATATTTT.

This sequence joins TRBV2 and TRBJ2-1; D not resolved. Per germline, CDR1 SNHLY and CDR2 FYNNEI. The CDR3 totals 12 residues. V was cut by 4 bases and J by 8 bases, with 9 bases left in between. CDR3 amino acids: CASSAEWHEQFF. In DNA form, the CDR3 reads TGTGCCAGCAGTGCAGAGTGGCATGAGCAGTTCTTC.

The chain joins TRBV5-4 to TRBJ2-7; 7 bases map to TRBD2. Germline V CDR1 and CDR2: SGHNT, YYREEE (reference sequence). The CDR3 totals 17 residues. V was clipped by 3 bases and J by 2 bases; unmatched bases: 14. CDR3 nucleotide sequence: TGTGCCAGCAGCTCACACCGGGCTAGCGGCCATCCCTACGAGCAGTACTTC. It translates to CASSSHRASGHPYEQYF.

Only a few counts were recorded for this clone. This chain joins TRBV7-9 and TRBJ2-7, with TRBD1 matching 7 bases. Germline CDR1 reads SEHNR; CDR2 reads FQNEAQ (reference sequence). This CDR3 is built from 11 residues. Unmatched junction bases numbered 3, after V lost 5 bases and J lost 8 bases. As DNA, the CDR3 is TGTGCCAGCAGCCAGACAGGGAAGCAGTACTTC. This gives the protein CASSQTGKQYF.

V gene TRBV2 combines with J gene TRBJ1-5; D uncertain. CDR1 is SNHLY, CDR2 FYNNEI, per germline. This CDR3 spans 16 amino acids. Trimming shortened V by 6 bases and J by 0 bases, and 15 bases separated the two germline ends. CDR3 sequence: CASSWAPFLSNQPQHF. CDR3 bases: TGTGCCAGCAGCTGGGCTCCCTTTCTTAGCAATCAGCCCCAGCATTTT. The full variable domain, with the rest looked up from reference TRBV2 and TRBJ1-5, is EPEVTQTPSHQVTQMGQEVILRCVPISNHLYFYWYRQILGQKVEFLVSFYNNEISEKSEIFDDQFSVERPDGSNFTLKIRSTKLEDSAMYFCASSWAPFLSNQPQHFGDGTRLSIL.

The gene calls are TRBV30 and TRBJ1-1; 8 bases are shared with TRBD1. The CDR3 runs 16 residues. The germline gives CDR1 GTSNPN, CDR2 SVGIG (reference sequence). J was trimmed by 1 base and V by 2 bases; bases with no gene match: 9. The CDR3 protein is CAWSFRTGYQNTEAFF. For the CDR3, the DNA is TGTGCCTGGAGTTTTCGGACAGGGTACCAGAACACTGAAGCTTTCTTT.

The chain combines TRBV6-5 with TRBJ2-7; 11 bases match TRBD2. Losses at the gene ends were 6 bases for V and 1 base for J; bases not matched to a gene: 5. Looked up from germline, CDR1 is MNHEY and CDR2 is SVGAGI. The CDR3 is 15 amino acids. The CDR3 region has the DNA TGTGCCAGCAGACCTAGGACTAGCGGGTCCTACGAGCAGTACTTC. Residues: CASRPRTSGSYEQYF.

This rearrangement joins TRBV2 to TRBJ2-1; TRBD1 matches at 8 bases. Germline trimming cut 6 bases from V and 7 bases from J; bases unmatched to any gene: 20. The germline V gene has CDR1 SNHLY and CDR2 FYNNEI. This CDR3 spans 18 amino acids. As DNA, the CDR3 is TGTGCCAGCAGGGCACAGGGGGACCGGGCCGGTGGTTGGAATGAGCAGTTCTTC. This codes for CASRAQGDRAGGWNEQFF.

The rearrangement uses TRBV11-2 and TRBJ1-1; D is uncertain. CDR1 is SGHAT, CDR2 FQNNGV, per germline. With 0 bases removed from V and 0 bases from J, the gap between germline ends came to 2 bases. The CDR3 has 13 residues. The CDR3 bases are TGTGCCAGCAGCTTAGACATGAACACTGAAGCTTTCTTT. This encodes CASSLDMNTEAFF.

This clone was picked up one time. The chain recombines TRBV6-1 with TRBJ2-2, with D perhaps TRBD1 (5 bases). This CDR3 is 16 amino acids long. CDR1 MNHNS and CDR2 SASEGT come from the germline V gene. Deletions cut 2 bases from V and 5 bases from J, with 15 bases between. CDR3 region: CASSERPGMRTGELFF. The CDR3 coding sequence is TGTGCCAGCAGTGAACGGCCAGGGATGAGAACCGGGGAGCTGTTTTTT.

The CDR3 reads CATGFQPQHF. CDR3 bases: TGTGCCACCGGCTTCCAGCCCCAGCATTTT. The chain is built from TRBV15 and TRBJ1-5; D gene uncertain. Germline V lookup: CDR1 LNHNV, CDR2 YYDKDF (reference sequence). With 8 bases removed from V and 7 bases from J, the gap between germline ends came to 6 bases. The CDR3 is made up of 10 amino acids.

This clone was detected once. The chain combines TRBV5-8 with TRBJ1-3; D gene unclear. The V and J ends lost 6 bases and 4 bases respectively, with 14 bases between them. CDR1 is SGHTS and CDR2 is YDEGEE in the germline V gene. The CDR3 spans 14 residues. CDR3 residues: CASNTPVGGNTIYF. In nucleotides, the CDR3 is TGTGCCAGCAACACACCGGTGGGGGGAAACACCATATATTTT.

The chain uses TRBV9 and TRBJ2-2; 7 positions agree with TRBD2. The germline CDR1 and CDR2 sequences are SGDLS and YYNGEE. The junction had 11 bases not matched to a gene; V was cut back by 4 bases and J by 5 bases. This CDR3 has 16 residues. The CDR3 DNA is TGTGCCAGCAGCCTAGCGGCGGGCTCTTGGACCGGGGAGCTGTTTTTT. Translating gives CASSLAAGSWTGELFF.

The CDR3 bases are TGTGCCAGCAGGATTGGGTTGGGGCGGTCAGATACGCAGTATTTT. This translates into CASRIGLGRSDTQYF. The genes are TRBV11-2 and TRBJ2-3, with D possibly being TRBD1 (5 bases). V gave up 6 bases and J gave up 4 bases, with 17 bases separating them. The CDR3 contains 15 residues. In germline, CDR1 is SGHAT, CDR2 FQNNGV.

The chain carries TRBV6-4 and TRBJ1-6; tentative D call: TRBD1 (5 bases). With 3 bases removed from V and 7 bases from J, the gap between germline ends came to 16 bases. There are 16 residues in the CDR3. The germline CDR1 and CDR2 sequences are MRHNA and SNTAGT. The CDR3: CASSDLREEGNSPLHF. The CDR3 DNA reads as TGTGCCAGCAGTGATCTCAGGGAGGAAGGCAATTCACCCCTCCACTTT.

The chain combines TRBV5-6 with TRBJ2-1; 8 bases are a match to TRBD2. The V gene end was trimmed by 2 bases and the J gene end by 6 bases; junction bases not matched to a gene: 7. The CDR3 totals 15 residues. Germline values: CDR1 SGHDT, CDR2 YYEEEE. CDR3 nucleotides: TGTGCCAGCAGCTTACCGGGACTAGGGGCCAATGAGCAGTTCTTC. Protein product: CASSLPGLGANEQFF.

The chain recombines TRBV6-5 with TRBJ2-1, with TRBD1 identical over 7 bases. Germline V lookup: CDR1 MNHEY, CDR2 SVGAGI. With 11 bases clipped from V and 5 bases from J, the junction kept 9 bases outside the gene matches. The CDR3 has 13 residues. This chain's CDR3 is CAGDRVRNNEQFF. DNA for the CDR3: TGTGCCGGCGACAGGGTAAGAAACAATGAGCAGTTCTTC.

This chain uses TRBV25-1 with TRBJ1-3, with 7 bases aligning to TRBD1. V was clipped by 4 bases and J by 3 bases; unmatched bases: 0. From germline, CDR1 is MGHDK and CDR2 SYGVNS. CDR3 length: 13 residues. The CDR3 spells CASSGTGGNTIYF. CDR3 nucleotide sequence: TGTGCCAGCAGTGGGACAGGTGGAAACACCATATATTTT. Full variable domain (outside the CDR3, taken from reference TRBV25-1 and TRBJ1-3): EADIYQTPRYLVIGTGKKITLECSQTMGHDKMYWYQQDPGMELHLIHYSYGVNSTEKGDLSSESTVSRIRTEHFPLTLESARPSHTSQYLCASSGTGGNTIYFGEGSWLTVV.